This T cell receptor (beta chain) was observed in a study of blood T cell repertoires in COVID-19. Libraries were prepared by immunoSEQ multiplex PCR; TCRdb keeps only in-frame clonotypes and omits some of them. The sample includes under 300,000 clones, around 83% of them seen just once. V lost 0 bases and J lost 8, with 16 bases in between. The CDR3 is 15 residues long. Germline CDR1 reads LGHDT; CDR2 reads YNNKEL (reference sequence). The receptor was isolated from a man aged 25-40 years who had recovered from COVID-19. This chain connects TRBV3-1 (or the pseudogene TRBV3-2) to TRBJ1-2; D gene uncertain. The specimen sequenced was peripheral blood. The CDR3 spells CASSQEARSHRGYTF. CDR3 nucleotides: TGTGCCAGCAGCCAAGAGGCCCGGAGTCATCGGGGCTACACCTTC.